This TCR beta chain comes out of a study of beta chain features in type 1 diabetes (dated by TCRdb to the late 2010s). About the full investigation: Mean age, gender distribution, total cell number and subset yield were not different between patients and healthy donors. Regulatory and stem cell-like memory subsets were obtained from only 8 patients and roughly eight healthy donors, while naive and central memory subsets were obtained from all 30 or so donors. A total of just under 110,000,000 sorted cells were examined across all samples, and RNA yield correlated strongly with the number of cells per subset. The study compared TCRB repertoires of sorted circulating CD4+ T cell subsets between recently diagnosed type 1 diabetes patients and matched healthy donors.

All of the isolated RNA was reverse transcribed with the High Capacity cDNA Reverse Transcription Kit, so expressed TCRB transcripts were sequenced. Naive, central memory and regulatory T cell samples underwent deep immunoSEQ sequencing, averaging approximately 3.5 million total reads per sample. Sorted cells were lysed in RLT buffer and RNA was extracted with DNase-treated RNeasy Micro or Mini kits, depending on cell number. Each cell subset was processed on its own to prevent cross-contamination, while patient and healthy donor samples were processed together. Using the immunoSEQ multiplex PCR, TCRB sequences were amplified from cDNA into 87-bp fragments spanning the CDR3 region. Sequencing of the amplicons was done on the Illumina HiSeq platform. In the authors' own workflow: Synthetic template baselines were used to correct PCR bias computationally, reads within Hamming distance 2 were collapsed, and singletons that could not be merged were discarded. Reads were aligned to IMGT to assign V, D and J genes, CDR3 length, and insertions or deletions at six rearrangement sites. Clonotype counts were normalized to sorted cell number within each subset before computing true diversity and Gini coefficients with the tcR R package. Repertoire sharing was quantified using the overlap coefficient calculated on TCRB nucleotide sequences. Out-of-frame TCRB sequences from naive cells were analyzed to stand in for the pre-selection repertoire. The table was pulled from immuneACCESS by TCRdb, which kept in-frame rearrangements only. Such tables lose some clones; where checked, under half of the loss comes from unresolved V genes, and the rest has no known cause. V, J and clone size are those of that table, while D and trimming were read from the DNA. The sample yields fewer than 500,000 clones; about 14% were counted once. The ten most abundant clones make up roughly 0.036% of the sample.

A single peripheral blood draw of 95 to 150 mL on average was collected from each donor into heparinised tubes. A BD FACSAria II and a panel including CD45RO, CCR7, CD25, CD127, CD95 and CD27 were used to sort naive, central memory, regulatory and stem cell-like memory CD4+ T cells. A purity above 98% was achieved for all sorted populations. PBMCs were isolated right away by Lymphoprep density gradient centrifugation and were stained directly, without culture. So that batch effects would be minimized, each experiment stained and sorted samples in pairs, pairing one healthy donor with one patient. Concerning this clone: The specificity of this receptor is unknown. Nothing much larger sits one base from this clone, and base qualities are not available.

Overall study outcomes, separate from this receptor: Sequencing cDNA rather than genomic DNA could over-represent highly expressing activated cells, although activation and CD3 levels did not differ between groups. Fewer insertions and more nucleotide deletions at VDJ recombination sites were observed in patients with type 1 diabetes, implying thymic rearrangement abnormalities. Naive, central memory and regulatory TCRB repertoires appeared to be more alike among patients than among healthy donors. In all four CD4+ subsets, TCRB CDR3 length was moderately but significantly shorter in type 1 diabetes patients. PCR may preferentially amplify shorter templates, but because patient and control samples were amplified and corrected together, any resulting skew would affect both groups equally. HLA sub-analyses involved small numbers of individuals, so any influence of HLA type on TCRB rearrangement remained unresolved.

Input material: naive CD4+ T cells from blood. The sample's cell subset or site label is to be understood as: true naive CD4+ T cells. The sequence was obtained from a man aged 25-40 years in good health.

The nucleotide sequence reads TGTGCCAGCAGTACAGGACAGGGGGCGCGGCAGCCCCAGCATTTT. Its protein reads: CASSTGQGARQPQHF. The chain links TRBV27 with TRBJ1-5, and TRBD1 matches 11 of the central bases. Trimming accounts for 5 bases at V and 7 bases at J, while the number of junction bases matched to no gene is 7. The CDR3 starts with the cysteine, ends with the phenylalanine, and has 15 residues. The sequence is cut down to CDR3 DNA, 45 bases in frame from base 1. From the germline V gene (reference sequence), CDR1 is MNHEY and CDR2 is SMNVEV.